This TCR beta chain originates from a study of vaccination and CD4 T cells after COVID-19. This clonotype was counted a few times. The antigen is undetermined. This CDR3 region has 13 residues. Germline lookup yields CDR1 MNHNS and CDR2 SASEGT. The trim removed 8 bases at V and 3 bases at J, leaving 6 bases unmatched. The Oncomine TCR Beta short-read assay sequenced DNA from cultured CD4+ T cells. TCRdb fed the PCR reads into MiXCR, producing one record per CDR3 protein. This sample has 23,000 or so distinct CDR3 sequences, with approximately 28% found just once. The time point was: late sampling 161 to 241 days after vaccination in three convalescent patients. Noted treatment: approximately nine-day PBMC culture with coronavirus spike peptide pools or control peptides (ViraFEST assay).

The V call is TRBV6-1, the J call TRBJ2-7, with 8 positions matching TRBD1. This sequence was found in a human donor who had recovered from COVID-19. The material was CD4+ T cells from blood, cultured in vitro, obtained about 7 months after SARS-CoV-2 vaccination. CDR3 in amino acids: CASRRDRIYEQYF. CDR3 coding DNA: TGTGCCAGCCGAAGGGACAGGATCTACGAGCAGTACTTC.